One and the same sample provided the 4 T cell receptor beta chains below, sequenced in a study of T-cell memory formation after mild COVID-19 (TCRdb year 2021). Libraries were made using 5' RACE. The data were produced on an Illumina NovaSeq 6000. The public reads were run again by TCRdb, first through fastp at Q25 and then through MiXCR, and only productive beta chains were kept. Rows are unified per CDR3 protein, each entry keeping the most common DNA and genes. The sample yields just under 550,000 distinct CDR3 sequences; 20% were counted once. The ten largest clonotypes hold under 15% of the sample. Sequencing used PBMCs or a T cell subset sorted from them (not recorded which). The receptors derive from an adult woman who had mild COVID-19 (a few samples of this study predate the infection). The sample titles of this study are shuffled in the database, so cell type and time point are left out; the donor was told from shared clones.

This clonotype was seen a few times. This chain connects TRBV5-6 to TRBJ2-7, with a possible D match to TRBD2 (6 bases). Trimming stripped 4 bases from V and 2 bases from J, with 13 bases between. Germline V gene sequence: CDR1 SGHDT, CDR2 YYEEEE. This CDR3 comprises 14 residues. The CDR3 is CASSATSYTYEQYF. CDR3 DNA: TGTGCCAGCAGCGCTACTAGCTACACCTACGAGCAGTACTTC. The full variable domain, in which reference TRBV5-6 and TRBJ2-7 provide the parts outside the CDR3, is DAGVTQSPTHLIKTRGQQVTLRCSPKSGHDTVSWYQQALGQGPQFIFQYYEEEERQRGNFPDRFSGHQFPNYSSELNVNALLLGDSALYLCASSATSYTYEQYFGPGTRLTVT.

The rearrangement links TRBV4-3 to TRBJ2-1; 7 bases align to TRBD2. The CDR3 loop spans 16 amino acids. Germline V gene lookup returns CDR1 LGHNA and CDR2 YSLEER. J lost 6 bases, V lost 0 bases, and 8 bases had no gene match. CDR3 sequence reads: CASSQDWAGAINEQFF. CDR3 DNA sequence: TGCGCCAGCAGCCAAGACTGGGCGGGAGCCATCAATGAGCAGTTCTTC.

V is TRBV5-1 and J is TRBJ2-3, with TRBD2 as a possible D gene (7 bases). The V gene lost 2 bases and the J gene lost 3 bases, with 13 bases spanning the gap. The germline CDR1 and CDR2 sequences are SGHRS and YFSETQ. The CDR3 covers 15 residues. The CDR3 bases are TGCGCCAGCAGCTTTGGGGGGGCTAAGACAGATACGCAGTATTTT. Its translation is CASSFGGAKTDTQYF.

V gene TRBV4-1 combines with J gene TRBJ2-7, with 15 nucleotides matching TRBD2. After removal of 4 bases from V and 2 bases from J, the junction contained 9 bases not matched to a gene. The V gene's germline CDR1 is MGHRA and CDR2 YSYEKL. CDR3 length: 18 amino acids. CDR3 coding DNA: TGCGCCAGCAGCCTGGGACTAGCGGGGGGCTCTATACCCTACGAGCAGTACTTC. Protein product: CASSLGLAGGSIPYEQYF.